These T cell receptor beta chains were read from a single sample in a study of blood T cell repertoires in COVID-19. Using immunoSEQ multiplex PCR, the repertoire was profiled, and TCRdb retains in-frame clones only, with some absent. The sample lists 250,000 to 300,000 clones, over 75% occurring once. The sequenced sample consisted of peripheral blood. These receptors were taken from a woman between 70 and 85 years old with acute or convalescent COVID-19. CDR3s include the opening cysteine and the closing phenylalanine or tryptophan. Size is stated for part of the rows, as once, few or many counts, or as a class when the clone is expanded.

>TRBV29-1|TRBJ1-2|.
CSVRPDSLYGYTF
>TRBV4-2|TRBJ2-2|.
CASSQDYGGTGELFF
>TRBV3-1/TRBV3-2|TRBJ1-2|.
CASSPRTAYGYTF
>TRBV2|TRBJ1-4|few
CASRVTGSYNEKLFF
>TRBV2|TRBJ2-5|.
CASRGTGPQETQYF
>TRBV6-5|TRBJ1-1|once
CASRYQKNTEAFF
>TRBV12-5|TRBJ2-1|.
CASGLVLIGQRNNEQFF
>TRBV11-2|TRBJ1-3|.
CASSETGGYGNTIYF
>TRBV12-3/TRBV12-4|TRBJ2-7|.
CASSSYHEQYF
>TRBV5-6|TRBJ1-2|.
CASSLTGPRAVSGYTF
>TRBV3-1/TRBV3-2|TRBJ1-2|once
CASSQSTGDYGYTF
>TRBV2|TRBJ2-5|.
CAGRQGAGETQYF
>TRBV6-5|TRBJ1-1|.
CASRRDRTEAFF
>TRBV5-1|TRBJ1-1|.
CASSLDVGGRLEAFF
>TRBV7-3|TRBJ1-1|.
CASSNGDTEAFF
>TRBV25-1|TRBJ1-1|.
CASSEIFPGTEAFF
>TRBV12-3/TRBV12-4|TRBJ1-6|.
CASGQGNLDF
>TRBV29-1|TRBJ1-2|.
CSVEDLGLGYTF
>TRBV12-3/TRBV12-4|TRBJ2-3|.
CASSSSGTQYF